The clone carrying this TCR beta chain was seen more than once but under ten times. Its antigen is not known. Unique molecular identifiers were built into the TCRbeta library. TCRdb called the PCR reads again in MiXCR, with one record for every CDR3 protein. The sample includes 150,000 to 200,000 distinct CDR3 sequences, over 8.5% of them seen just once. Germline trimming cut 0 bases from V and 9 bases from J; bases unmatched to any gene: 6. Germline CDR1 and CDR2: SGHTA and FQGTGA. This CDR3 spans 15 amino acids. The source of the sample is a study of T-cell reconstitution after alpha-beta-depleted transplantation in children. Study conclusions and caveats: One year after transplant, T-cell counts and diversity came mostly from newly produced T cells. There were some patients whose high TCRbeta diversity at day 60 came from surviving recipient T cells and thymic progenitors. Several hundred expanded graft clones reportedly were the source of alpha-beta T cells about two months after transplant.

This chain links TRBV7-3 with TRBJ2-3, with 10 bases matching TRBD2. Specimen: PBMCs, collected before TCRalphabeta/CD19-depleted stem cell transplant. This TCR was sampled from a boy aged 2 to 9 with acute myeloid leukemia, due to receive a stem cell transplant. In nucleotides, the CDR3 is TGTGCCAGCAGCTTAACCGAGCGGGGGGGCCAGACGCAGTATTTT. This encodes CASSLTERGGQTQYF.